Shown below are 27 T cell receptor beta chains from a single sample sequenced in a study of T cells in localized non-small cell lung cancer. Produced via immunoSEQ multiplex PCR; TCRdb's table is partial and in-frame only. The repertoire holds about 27,000 clones, with less than 95% as singletons. The sequencing here drew on peripheral blood, taken before any cancer treatment. The receptors originated from a woman between 35 and 75 years old with stage I lung adenocarcinoma.

V usage is TRBV27 and J usage is TRBJ2-1; D call uncertain. The germline V gene has CDR1 MNHEY and CDR2 SMNVEV (reference sequence). CDR3 length: 12 residues. Trimming took 5 bases from V and 3 from J, leaving 5 bases between them. The CDR3 here is CASSPRYNEQFF. The CDR3, as DNA: TGTGCCAGCAGTCCTCGCTACAATGAGCAGTTCTTC.

The genes are TRBV6-6 and TRBJ2-1, with 10 positions matching TRBD2. V was clipped by 2 bases and J by 4 bases; unmatched bases: 5. From germline, CDR1 is MNHNY and CDR2 SVGAGI (reference sequence). The CDR3 extends over 16 amino acids. CDR3 in DNA: TGTGCCAGCAGTTACCAGACTAGCGGGTTGTACAATGAGCAGTTCTTC. Encoded protein: CASSYQTSGLYNEQFF.

The rearrangement uses TRBV19 and TRBJ2-3; D unclear. Germline V gene lookup returns CDR1 LNHDA and CDR2 SQIVND (reference sequence). The CDR3 contains 16 residues. V was clipped by 4 bases and J by 1 base, with 15 bases between them. CDR3 coding DNA: TGTGCCAGTAGTAGAGACGGAGTGGGTGGCACAGATACGCAGTATTTT. It codes for CASSRDGVGGTDTQYF. The whole variable domain, remainder taken from reference TRBV19 and TRBJ2-3, is DGGITQSPKYLFRKEGQNVTLSCEQNLNHDAMYWYRQDPGQGLRLIYYSQIVNDFQKGDIAEGYSVSREKKESFPLTVTSAQKNPTAFYLCASSRDGVGGTDTQYFGPGTRLTVL.

The genes are TRBV10-2 and TRBJ1-4; 8 bases fit TRBD1. This CDR3 is built from 16 residues. Trimming removed 6 bases from V and 0 bases from J; junction bases left unmatched: 6. Germline V lookup: CDR1 WSHSY, CDR2 SAAADI. CDR3 in DNA: TGCGCCAGCAGAGCCGGGACAGGCGCAACTAATGAAAAACTGTTTTTT. Its protein product is CASRAGTGATNEKLFF.

This rearrangement joins TRBV6-1 to TRBJ2-7; 7 bases map to TRBD1. CDR1 is MNHNS, CDR2 SASEGT, per germline. J gave up 3 bases and V 6 bases, and 11 bases lay outside the gene matches. The CDR3 covers 15 residues. The CDR3 sequence is CASRLDRRNRYEQYF. The CDR3 bases are TGTGCCAGCAGATTGGACAGGAGAAATCGCTACGAGCAGTACTTC.

The chain has TRBV11-3 and TRBJ2-7; D is uncertain. The CDR3 sequence is 15 residues long. V was shortened by 1 base and J by 3 bases, with 13 bases between the two germline ends. Germline V gene sequence: CDR1 SGHNT, CDR2 YENEEA. In nucleotides, the CDR3 is TGTGCCAGCAGCTTAGGCGGCCTGACCAACTACGAGCAGTACTTC. This sequence encodes CASSLGGLTNYEQYF.

The chain links TRBV7-8 to TRBJ1-1; TRBD1 matches at 8 bases. The V gene's germline CDR1 is SGHVS and CDR2 FQNEAQ. V trimming: 6 bases; J trimming: 4 bases; junction bases outside the gene matches: 16. The CDR3 sequence is 17 residues long. The CDR3 coding sequence is TGTGCCAGCAGTTATCATACAGGGGGGACGGGGGGCACTGAAGCTTTCTTT. It yields the protein CASSYHTGGTGGTEAFF.

The chain joins TRBV7-8 to TRBJ1-2, with 11 bases identical to TRBD1. This CDR3 is built from 15 residues. Germline V CDR1 and CDR2: SGHVS, FQNEAQ. Trimming cost V 1 base and J 4 bases; bases outside gene matches: 2. The CDR3 protein is CASSLGTGGGYGYTF. The CDR3 DNA is TGTGCCAGCAGCTTAGGGACAGGGGGCGGCTATGGCTACACCTTC.

The chain combines TRBV11-3 with TRBJ1-3; D is uncertain. Germline lookup yields CDR1 SGHNT and CDR2 YENEEA. CDR3 length: 14 amino acids. The V end was cut by 2 bases, the J end by 7 bases, with 12 bases between. The CDR3: CASSLSNSGNTIYF. DNA of the CDR3: TGTGCCAGCAGCTTATCGAACTCGGGGAACACCATATATTTT.

The V and J genes are TRBV27 and TRBJ1-2; possibly TRBD1 for D (5 bases). Germline V gene lookup returns CDR1 MNHEY and CDR2 SMNVEV (reference sequence). Trimming left V 5 bases short and J 5 bases short, with 24 bases between. This CDR3 comprises 17 residues. In DNA, the CDR3 is TGTGCCAGCAGTCGAACCGAAGGGACGGCGGGTCTTTATGGCTACACCTTC. This gives the protein CASSRTEGTAGLYGYTF.

The V and J genes are TRBV27 and TRBJ1-2, with D possibly matching TRBD1 (6 bases). Germline V gives CDR1 MNHEY, CDR2 SMNVEV (reference sequence). The CDR3 extends over 13 amino acids. Between the trimmed V and J ends, which lost 4 bases and 3 bases, there was a span of 9 bases. CDR3 in amino acids: CASSSRTDYGYTF. CDR3 nucleotide sequence: TGTGCCAGCAGTTCTCGGACAGACTATGGCTACACCTTC.

The rearrangement uses TRBV15 and TRBJ2-1, with TRBD2 matching 9 bases. This CDR3 is 15 amino acids long. Germline values: CDR1 LNHNV, CDR2 YYDKDF (reference sequence). V shed 7 bases, J shed 2 bases, and the junction held 6 bases outside the gene matches. The CDR3 region is CATKTAGGPYNEQFF. The DNA for the CDR3 is TGTGCCACCAAGACAGCGGGAGGTCCCTACAATGAGCAGTTCTTC.

The chain combines TRBV28 with TRBJ2-7, with unresolved D. Trimming shortened V by 2 bases and J by 0 bases, and 8 bases separated the two germline ends. The CDR3 has 14 residues. Germline V lookup: CDR1 MDHEN, CDR2 SYDVKM. CDR3 nucleotides: TGTGCCAGCAGTTTAACAGCTAGCTCCTACGAGCAGTACTTC. The encoded protein is CASSLTASSYEQYF. Combining the CDR3 with reference TRBV28 and TRBJ2-7 gives the whole variable domain DVKVTQSSRYLVKRTGEKVFLECVQDMDHENMFWYRQDPGLGLRLIYFSYDVKMKEKGDIPEGYSVSREKKERFSLILESASTNQTSMYLCASSLTASSYEQYFGPGTRLTVT.

This clone has just a few counts. The J gene is TRBJ1-5, the V gene TRBV4-2, with a tentative D call TRBD1 (5 bases). Germline V gives CDR1 LGHNA, CDR2 YNFKEQ. Trimming left V 5 bases short and J 2 bases short, with 7 bases between. This CDR3 is 13 amino acids long. The CDR3 DNA sequence: TGTGCCAGCAGCAGAGGGGGCAATCAGCCCCAGCATTTT. Encoded protein: CASSRGGNQPQHF.

J is TRBJ2-7 and V is TRBV28; 9 positions agree with TRBD1. Looked up from germline, CDR1 is MDHEN and CDR2 is SYDVKM. Trimming cost V 6 bases and J 0 bases; bases outside gene matches: 6. The CDR3 extends over 15 amino acids. CDR3 loop: CASSRPGQGSYEQYF. The CDR3 DNA is TGTGCCAGCAGCCGTCCGGGACAGGGCTCCTACGAGCAGTACTTC.

The genes are TRBV27 and TRBJ1-6; 9 bases map to TRBD1. The junction had 7 bases not matched to a gene; V was cut back by 6 bases and J by 7 bases. CDR1 is MNHEY and CDR2 is SMNVEV in the germline V gene (reference sequence). CDR3 length: 15 residues. The CDR3 region has the DNA TGTGCCAGCAGGAGGGACAGGGTGGGGAATTCACCCCTCCACTTT. It codes for CASRRDRVGNSPLHF.

The J gene is TRBJ2-5, the V gene TRBV5-1; 8 bases are a match to TRBD1. J was trimmed by 6 bases and V by 0 bases; bases with no gene match: 7. The germline gives CDR1 SGHRS, CDR2 YFSETQ. The CDR3 loop spans 15 amino acids. This CDR3 reads CASSLGQGTYQTQYF. The CDR3 DNA reads as TGCGCCAGCAGCTTGGGACAGGGGACTTATCAGACCCAGTACTTC.

V is TRBV18 and J is TRBJ2-3; D is ambiguous. Per the germline V gene, CDR1 is KGHSH and CDR2 is LQKENI. V lost 0 bases and J lost 0, with 4 bases in between. The CDR3 length is 14 residues. The CDR3 is CASSPPVSTDTQYF. For the CDR3, the DNA is TGTGCCAGCTCACCACCCGTTAGCACAGATACGCAGTATTTT.

The J gene is TRBJ1-5, the V gene TRBV28; possibly TRBD1 for D (6 bases). The CDR3 is 16 amino acids. V lost 5 bases, J lost 2 bases, and 16 bases lay in between. Germline CDR1 is MDHEN and CDR2 is SYDVKM. CDR3 loop: CASSLPSQGRNQPQHF. The CDR3 DNA sequence: TGTGCCAGCAGTCTCCCGTCACAGGGCCGCAATCAGCCCCAGCATTTT.

The chain is built from TRBV6-6 and TRBJ1-2; D gene uncertain. Germline assignment: CDR1 MNHNY and CDR2 SVGAGI (reference sequence). The length of the CDR3 is 13 residues. With 6 bases removed from V and 0 bases from J, the gap between germline ends came to 8 bases. CDR3 loop: CASRATANYGYTF. The CDR3 DNA is TGTGCCAGCAGGGCTACAGCTAACTATGGCTACACCTTC.

This clone came up a few times. This sequence joins TRBV10-3 and TRBJ2-3; the D gene is possibly TRBD1 (5 bases). Trimming removed 11 bases at V and 0 bases at J, with 6 bases between. The CDR3 has 11 amino acids. Germline CDR1 is ENHRY and CDR2 is SYGVKD. The CDR3 loop is CASGSTDTQYF. CDR3 in DNA: TGTGCCTCAGGGAGCACAGATACGCAGTATTTT.

This sequence joins TRBV9 and TRBJ2-3, with D perhaps matching TRBD1 or TRBD2 (6 bases each). The CDR3 length is 16 residues. Trimming cost V 2 bases and J 2 bases, with 15 bases left between them. Germline lookup yields CDR1 SGDLS and CDR2 YYNGEE. The CDR3 loop is CASSVRRDTNTDTQYF. CDR3 sequence (DNA): TGTGCCAGCAGCGTCCGGCGGGACACCAACACAGATACGCAGTATTTT.

The chain employs TRBV5-1 and TRBJ2-7, with 7 positions matching TRBD2. Trimming removed 1 base from V and 5 bases from J; junction bases left unmatched: 6. Germline V gene sequence: CDR1 SGHRS, CDR2 YFSETQ. The CDR3 consists of 14 residues. CDR3 coding DNA: TGCGCCAGCAGCTTGAGCGGGGCGCCTAACGAGCAGTACTTC. Its protein product is CASSLSGAPNEQYF.

The CDR3 here is CSVEGVDRPLNSPLHF. CDR3 sequence (DNA): TGCAGCGTTGAAGGTGTTGACAGGCCCCTCAATTCACCCCTCCACTTT. J is TRBJ1-6 and V is TRBV29-1; weak D call: TRBD1 (6 bases). This CDR3 contains 16 residues. Trimming cost V 1 base and J 7 bases, with 17 bases left between them. The germline V gene encodes CDR1 SQVTM and CDR2 ANQGSEA. Filled out from reference TRBV29-1 and TRBJ1-6, the complete variable domain reads SAVISQKPSRDICQRGTSLTIQCQVDSQVTMMFWYRQQPGQSLTLIATANQGSEATYESGFVIDKFPISRPNLTFSTLTVSNMSPEDSSIYLCSVEGVDRPLNSPLHFGNGTRLTVT.

The chain carries TRBV7-2 and TRBJ2-2; D is ambiguous. This CDR3 has 12 amino acids. V shed 2 bases and J shed 7 bases, with 5 bases lying between them. In germline, CDR1 is SGHTA, CDR2 FQGNSA. CDR3 region: CASSLLLGELFF. CDR3 sequence (DNA): TGTGCCAGCAGCTTATTACTCGGGGAGCTGTTTTTT.

This chain links TRBV6-5 with TRBJ2-7; D possibly corresponds to TRBD1 (6 bases). Germline CDR1 reads MNHEY; CDR2 reads SVGAGI. V shed 7 bases and J shed 3 bases, with 13 bases lying between them. The CDR3 contains 13 residues. The CDR3 nucleotides are TGTGCCAGCAAGACAGGTTCCTACTACGAGCAGTACTTC. Encoded protein: CASKTGSYYEQYF.

The rearrangement joins TRBV19 to TRBJ2-5; 8 nucleotides line up with TRBD1. The end of the DNA is better explained by TRBJ2-7, so the J call may be wrong. In germline, CDR1 is LNHDA, CDR2 SQIVND (reference sequence). This CDR3 contains 13 residues. CDR3 sequence: CASRSGGTYEQYF. CDR3 sequence (DNA): TGTGCCAGTAGGTCAGGGGGCACCTACGAGCAGTACTTC.